The sample holds one count of the clone carrying this T cell receptor (beta chain). The source of the sample is a study of blood T cell repertoires in COVID-19. Profiling relied on immunoSEQ multiplex PCR, and the TCRdb table lists in-frame clones only, not all of them. In the table there are roughly 69,000 clones, 65% to 80% of which are singletons. Germline V gene sequence: CDR1 MNHEY, CDR2 SVGEGT. V was trimmed by 2 bases and J by 4 bases, leaving 6 bases between them. The CDR3 loop spans 12 amino acids. The sequencing input was peripheral blood. The sequence was obtained from a woman aged 45 to 65 with acute or convalescent COVID-19. This sequence joins TRBV6-2 or TRBV6-3 and TRBJ2-7, with unresolved D. The DNA of the CDR3 is TGTGCCAGCAGTTACCCTAGTTACGAGCAGTACTTC. Translating gives CASSYPSYEQYF.